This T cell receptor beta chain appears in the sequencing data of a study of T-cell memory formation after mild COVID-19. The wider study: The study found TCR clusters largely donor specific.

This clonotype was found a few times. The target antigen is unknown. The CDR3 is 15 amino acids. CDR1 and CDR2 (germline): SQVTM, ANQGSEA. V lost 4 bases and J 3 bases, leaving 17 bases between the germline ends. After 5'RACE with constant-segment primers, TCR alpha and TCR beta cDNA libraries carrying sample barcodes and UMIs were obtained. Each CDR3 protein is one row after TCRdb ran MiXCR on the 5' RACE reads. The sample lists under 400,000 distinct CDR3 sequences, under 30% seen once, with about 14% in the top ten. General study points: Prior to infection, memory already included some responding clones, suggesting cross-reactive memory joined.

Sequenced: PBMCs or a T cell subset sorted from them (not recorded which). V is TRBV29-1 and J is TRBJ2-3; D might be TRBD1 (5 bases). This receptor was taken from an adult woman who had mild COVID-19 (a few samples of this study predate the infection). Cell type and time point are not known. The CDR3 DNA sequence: TGCAGCGTTGCTTCAACAGACAGTAGTACAGATACGCAGTATTTT. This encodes CSVASTDSSTDTQYF.